This TCR beta chain was identified in a study of T cell changes during pregnancy in multiple sclerosis. Repertoires were generated with immunoSEQ multiplex PCR, while TCRdb's copy carries only in-frame clones and drops some. Here the sample spans roughly 80,000 clones, about 92% being singletons. Germline V gene sequence: CDR1 SGHRS, CDR2 YFSETQ. The CDR3 has 15 amino acids. V was pared by 5 bases and J by 0 bases, with 4 bases of the junction left unmatched. The genes are TRBV5-1 and TRBJ2-1, with 8 bases aligning to TRBD2. The receptor comes from a female donor in good health, enrolled as a control in a pregnancy study. Sequenced here: peripheral blood, sampled after pregnancy. The CDR3 is CASRRAGASYNEQFF. Here the CDR3 DNA reads TGCGCCAGCAGAAGAGCGGGGGCCTCCTACAATGAGCAGTTCTTC.